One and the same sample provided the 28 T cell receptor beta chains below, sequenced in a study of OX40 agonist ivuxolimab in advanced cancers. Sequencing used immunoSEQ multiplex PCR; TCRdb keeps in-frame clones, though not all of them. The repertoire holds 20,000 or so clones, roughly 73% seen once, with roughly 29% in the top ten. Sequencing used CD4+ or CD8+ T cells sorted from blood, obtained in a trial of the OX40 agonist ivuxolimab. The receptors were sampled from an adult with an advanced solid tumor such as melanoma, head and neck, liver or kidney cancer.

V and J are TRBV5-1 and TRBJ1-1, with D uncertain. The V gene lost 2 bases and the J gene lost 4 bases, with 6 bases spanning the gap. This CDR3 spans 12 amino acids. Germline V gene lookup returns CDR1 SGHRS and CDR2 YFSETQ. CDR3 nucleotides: TGCGCCAGCAGCTTCGCGGGCACTGAAGCTTTCTTT. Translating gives CASSFAGTEAFF.

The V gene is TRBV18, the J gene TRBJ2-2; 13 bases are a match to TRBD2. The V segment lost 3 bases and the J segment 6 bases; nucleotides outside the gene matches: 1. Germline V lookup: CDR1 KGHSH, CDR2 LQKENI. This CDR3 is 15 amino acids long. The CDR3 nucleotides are TGTGCCAGCTCACCTGGGACTAGCGGGGCCGGGGAGCTGTTTTTT. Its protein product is CASSPGTSGAGELFF.

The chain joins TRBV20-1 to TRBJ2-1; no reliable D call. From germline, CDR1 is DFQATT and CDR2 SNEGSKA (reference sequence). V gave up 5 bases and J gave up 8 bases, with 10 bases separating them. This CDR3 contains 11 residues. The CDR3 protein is CSARLGDEQFF. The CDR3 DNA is TGCAGTGCTCGCCTAGGAGATGAGCAGTTCTTC.

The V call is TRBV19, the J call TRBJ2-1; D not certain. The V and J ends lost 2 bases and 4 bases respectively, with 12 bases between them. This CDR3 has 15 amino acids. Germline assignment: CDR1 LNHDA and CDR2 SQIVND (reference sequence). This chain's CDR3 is CASSITIVEYNEQFF. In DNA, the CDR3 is TGTGCCAGTAGTATAACAATCGTTGAGTACAATGAGCAGTTCTTC.

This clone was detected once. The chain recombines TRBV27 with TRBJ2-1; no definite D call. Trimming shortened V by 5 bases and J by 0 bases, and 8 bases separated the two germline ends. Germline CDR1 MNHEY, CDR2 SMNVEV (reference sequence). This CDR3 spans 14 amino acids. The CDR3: CASSPMSSYNEQFF. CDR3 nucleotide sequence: TGTGCCAGCAGTCCCATGAGCTCCTACAATGAGCAGTTCTTC.

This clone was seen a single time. The CDR3 here is CASSASGTGSYEQYF. CDR3 DNA sequence: TGTGCCAGCAGTGCGTCCGGGACAGGGTCCTACGAGCAGTACTTC. The chain links TRBV27 to TRBJ2-5; TRBD1 matches at 9 bases. The J call may be mistaken, given a closer DNA end match to TRBJ2-7. The CDR3 spans 15 residues. Germline V CDR1 and CDR2: MNHEY, SMNVEV (reference sequence).

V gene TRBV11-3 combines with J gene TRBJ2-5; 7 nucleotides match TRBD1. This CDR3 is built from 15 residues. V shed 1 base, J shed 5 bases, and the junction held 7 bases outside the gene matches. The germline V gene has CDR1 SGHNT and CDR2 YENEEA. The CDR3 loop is CASSLAGGPGETQYF. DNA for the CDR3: TGTGCCAGCAGCTTAGCAGGGGGTCCGGGGGAGACCCAGTACTTC.

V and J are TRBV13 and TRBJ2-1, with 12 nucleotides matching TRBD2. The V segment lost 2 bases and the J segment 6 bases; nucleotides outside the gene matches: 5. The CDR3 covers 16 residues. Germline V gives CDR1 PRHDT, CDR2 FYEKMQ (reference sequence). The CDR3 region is CASSLPSGGEGNEQFF. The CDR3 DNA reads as TGTGCCAGCAGCTTACCTAGCGGGGGGGAAGGCAATGAGCAGTTCTTC.

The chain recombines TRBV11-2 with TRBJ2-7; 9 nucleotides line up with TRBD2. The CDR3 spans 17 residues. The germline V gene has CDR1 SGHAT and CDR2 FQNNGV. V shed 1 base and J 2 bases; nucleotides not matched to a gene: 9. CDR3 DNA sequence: TGTGCCAGCAGCTTAGTAGGGTCGGCTAGCGGGACCTACGAGCAGTACTTC. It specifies CASSLVGSASGTYEQYF. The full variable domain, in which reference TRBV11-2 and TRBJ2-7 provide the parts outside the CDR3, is EAGVAQSPRYKIIEKRQSVAFWCNPISGHATLYWYQQILGQGPKLLIQFQNNGVVDDSQLPKDRFSAERLKGVDSTLKIQPAKLEDSAVYLCASSLVGSASGTYEQYFGPGTRLTVT.

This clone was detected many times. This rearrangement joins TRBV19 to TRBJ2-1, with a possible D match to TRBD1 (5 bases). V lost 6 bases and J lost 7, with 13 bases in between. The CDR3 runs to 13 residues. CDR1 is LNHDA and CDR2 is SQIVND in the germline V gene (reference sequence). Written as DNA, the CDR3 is TGTGCCAGTAGCAGAATAAGGGGTAATGAGCAGTTCTTC. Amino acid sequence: CASSRIRGNEQFF.

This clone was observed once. The CDR3 DNA is TGTGCCACCAGCAGAGATGGGCTACTTAACGAGCAGTACTTC. This encodes CATSRDGLLNEQYF. The chain recombines TRBV15 with TRBJ2-7; D is undetermined. This CDR3 spans 14 amino acids. Germline assignment: CDR1 LNHNV and CDR2 YYDKDF (reference sequence). V dropped 0 bases and J dropped 5 bases, with 11 bases sitting between them.

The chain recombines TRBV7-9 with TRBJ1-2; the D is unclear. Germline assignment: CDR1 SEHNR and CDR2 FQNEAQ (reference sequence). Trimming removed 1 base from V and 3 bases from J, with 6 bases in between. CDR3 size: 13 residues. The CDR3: CASSLDGHYGYTF. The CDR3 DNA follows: TGTGCCAGCAGCTTAGACGGACACTATGGCTACACCTTC.

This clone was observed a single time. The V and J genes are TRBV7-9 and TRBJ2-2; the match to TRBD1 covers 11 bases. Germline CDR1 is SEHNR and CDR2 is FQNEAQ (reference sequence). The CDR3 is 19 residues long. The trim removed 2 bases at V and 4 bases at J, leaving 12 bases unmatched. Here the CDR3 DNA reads TGTGCCAGCAGCTTATCTGGGCGTGGACAGGGGGCCCTCACCGGGGAGCTGTTTTTT. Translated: CASSLSGRGQGALTGELFF. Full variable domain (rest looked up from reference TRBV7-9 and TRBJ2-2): DTGVSQNPRHKITKRGQNVTFRCDPISEHNRLYWYRQTLGQGPEFLTYFQNEAQLEKSRLLSDRFSAERPKGSFSTLEIQRTEQGDSAMYLCASSLSGRGQGALTGELFFGEGSRLTVL.

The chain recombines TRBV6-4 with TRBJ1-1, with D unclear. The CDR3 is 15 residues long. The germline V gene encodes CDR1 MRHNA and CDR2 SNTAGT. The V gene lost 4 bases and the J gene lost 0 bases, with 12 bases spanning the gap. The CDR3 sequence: CASSGSSTVNTEAFF. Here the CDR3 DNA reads TGTGCCAGCAGTGGGAGTTCCACTGTGAACACTGAAGCTTTCTTT.

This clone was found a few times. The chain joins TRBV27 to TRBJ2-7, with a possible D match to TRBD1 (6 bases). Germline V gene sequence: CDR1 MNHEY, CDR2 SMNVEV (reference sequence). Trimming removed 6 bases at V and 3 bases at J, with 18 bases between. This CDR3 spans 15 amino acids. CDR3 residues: CASSLGAATLYEQYF. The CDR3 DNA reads TGTGCCAGCAGCCTGGGGGCAGCAACTCTCTACGAGCAGTACTTC.

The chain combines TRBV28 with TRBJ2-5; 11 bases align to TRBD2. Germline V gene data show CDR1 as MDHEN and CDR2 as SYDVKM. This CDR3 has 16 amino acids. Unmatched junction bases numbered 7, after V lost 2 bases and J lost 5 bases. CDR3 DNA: TGTGCCAGCAGTTTAGTAGCGGGAGGGCCCGGGGAGACCCAGTACTTC. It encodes CASSLVAGGPGETQYF. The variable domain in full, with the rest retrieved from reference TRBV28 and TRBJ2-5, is DVKVTQSSRYLVKRTGEKVFLECVQDMDHENMFWYRQDPGLGLRLIYFSYDVKMKEKGDIPEGYSVSREKKERFSLILESASTNQTSMYLCASSLVAGGPGETQYFGPGTRLLVL.

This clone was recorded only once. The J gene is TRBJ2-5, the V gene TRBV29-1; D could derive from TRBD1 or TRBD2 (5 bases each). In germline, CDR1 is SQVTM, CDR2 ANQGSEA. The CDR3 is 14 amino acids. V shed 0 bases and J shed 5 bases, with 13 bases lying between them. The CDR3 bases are TGCAGCGTTGAAGAGAGGGGTGGGTTGGAGACCCAGTACTTC. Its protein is CSVEERGGLETQYF.

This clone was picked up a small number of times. CDR3 amino acids: CASSWTGDLYEQYF. The CDR3 DNA reads TGTGCCAGCAGCTGGACAGGTGACCTCTACGAGCAGTACTTC. The V call is TRBV6-1, the J call TRBJ2-7; 7 bases match TRBD1. Germline V gene lookup returns CDR1 MNHNS and CDR2 SASEGT. This CDR3 has 14 amino acids. V was pared by 6 bases and J by 3 bases, with 8 bases of the junction left unmatched.

The CDR3 spells CAWQDRDGQPQHF. The DNA of the CDR3 is TGTGCCTGGCAGGACAGGGACGGTCAGCCCCAGCATTTT. The V and J genes are TRBV30 and TRBJ1-5; 8 positions agree with TRBD1. Trimming at V came to 5 bases and at J to 6 bases, leaving 6 bases not matched to a gene. Germline assignment: CDR1 GTSNPN and CDR2 SVGIG (reference sequence). The CDR3 is 13 residues long.

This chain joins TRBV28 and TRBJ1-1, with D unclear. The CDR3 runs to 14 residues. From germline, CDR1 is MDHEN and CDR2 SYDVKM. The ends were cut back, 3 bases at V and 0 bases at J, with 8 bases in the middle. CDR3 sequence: CASSFGLMNTEAFF. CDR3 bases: TGTGCCAGCAGTTTTGGATTAATGAACACTGAAGCTTTCTTT.

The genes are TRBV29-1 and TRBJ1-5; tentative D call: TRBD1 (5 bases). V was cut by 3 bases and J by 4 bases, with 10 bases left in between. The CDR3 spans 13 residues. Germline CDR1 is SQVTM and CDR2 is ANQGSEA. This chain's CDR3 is CSVDQGRNQPQHF. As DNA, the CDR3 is TGCAGCGTTGACCAGGGTAGAAATCAGCCCCAGCATTTT.

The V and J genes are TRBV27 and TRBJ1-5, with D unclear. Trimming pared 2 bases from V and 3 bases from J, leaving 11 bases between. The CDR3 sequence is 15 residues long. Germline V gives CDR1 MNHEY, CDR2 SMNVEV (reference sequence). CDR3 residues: CASSLIWGNNQPQHF. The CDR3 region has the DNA TGTGCCAGCAGTTTAATATGGGGAAACAATCAGCCCCAGCATTTT.

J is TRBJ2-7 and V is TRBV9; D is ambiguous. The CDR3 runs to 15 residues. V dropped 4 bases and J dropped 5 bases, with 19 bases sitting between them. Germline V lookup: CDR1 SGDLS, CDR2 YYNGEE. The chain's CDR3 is CASSPYSTAYNEQYF. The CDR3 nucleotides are TGTGCCAGCAGCCCCTACTCCACCGCCTATAACGAGCAGTACTTC.

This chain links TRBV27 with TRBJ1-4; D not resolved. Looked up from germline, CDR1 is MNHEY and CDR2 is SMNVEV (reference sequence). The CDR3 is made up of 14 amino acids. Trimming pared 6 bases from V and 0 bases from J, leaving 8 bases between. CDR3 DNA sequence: TGTGCCAGCAGCCGATTAGCAACTAATGAAAAACTGTTTTTT. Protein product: CASSRLATNEKLFF.

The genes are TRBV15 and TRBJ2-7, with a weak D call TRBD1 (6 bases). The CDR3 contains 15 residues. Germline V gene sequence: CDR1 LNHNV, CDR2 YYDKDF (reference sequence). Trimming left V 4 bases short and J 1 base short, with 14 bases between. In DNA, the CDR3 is TGTGCCACCAGCATGGGGGCAGGCGAGTCCTACGAGCAGTACTTC. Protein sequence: CATSMGAGESYEQYF.

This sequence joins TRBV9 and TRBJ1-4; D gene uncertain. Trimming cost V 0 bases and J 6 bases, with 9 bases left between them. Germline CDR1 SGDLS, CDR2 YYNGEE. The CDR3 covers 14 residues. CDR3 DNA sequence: TGTGCCAGCAGCGTAGGGACTAGGGATGAAAAACTGTTTTTT. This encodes CASSVGTRDEKLFF.

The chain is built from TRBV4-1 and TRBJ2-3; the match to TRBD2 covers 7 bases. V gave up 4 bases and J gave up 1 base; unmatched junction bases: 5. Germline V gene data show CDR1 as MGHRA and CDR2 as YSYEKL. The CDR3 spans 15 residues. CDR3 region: CASSPYRGGTDTQYF. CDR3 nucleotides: TGCGCCAGCAGCCCCTACCGGGGGGGCACAGATACGCAGTATTTT.

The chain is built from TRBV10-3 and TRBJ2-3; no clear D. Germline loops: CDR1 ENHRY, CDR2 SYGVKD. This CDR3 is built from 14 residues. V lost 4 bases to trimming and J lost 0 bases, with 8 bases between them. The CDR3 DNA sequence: TGTGCCATCAGTGTGGCGCCCAGCACAGATACGCAGTATTTT. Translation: CAISVAPSTDTQYF.